This entry describes one T cell receptor beta chain. The antigen is undetermined. The sample is drawn from a study of tumor-infiltrating lymphocytes in localized non-small cell lung cancer. Study-wide results and limits: Different pieces of the same tissue went to different assays, confounding technical variation with intratumor heterogeneity. No T-cell fraction difference was seen between IM1 and IM2 tumors.

Sequencing used immunoSEQ multiplex PCR; TCRdb keeps in-frame clones, though not all of them. The sample consists of several thousand clones, roughly 70% of them appearing once. Sequencing was done on a sample of lung tumor tissue. This sequence originates from a human donor with non-small cell lung cancer.

The CDR3 spells CASSQRGLAGARAETQYF. The CDR3 DNA sequence: TGTGCCAGCAGCCAGAGGGGACTAGCGGGGGCCAGGGCAGAGACCCAGTACTTC. The chain carries TRBV4-2 and TRBJ2-5; 14 bases fit TRBD2. V lost 3 bases to trimming and J lost 4 bases; unmatched junction nucleotides: 10. This CDR3 region has 18 residues. The germline V gene encodes CDR1 LGHNA and CDR2 YNFKEQ.